Listed below are T cell receptor beta chains from one sample, sequenced in a study of cytomegalovirus exposure and HLA in healthy donors. Repertoires were generated with immunoSEQ multiplex PCR, while TCRdb's copy carries only in-frame clones and drops some. Listed are about 39,000 clones; 3% to 4% falls within the top ten. The material sequenced was PBMCs. These receptors were obtained from a woman under 40 in good health and CMV-seropositive. Each CDR3 is given without its conserved first and last residue. D genes are given only for firm matches.

J: TRBJ1-1
V: TRBV5-1
D: NA
CDR3: ASSLEHIGGTEAF

J: TRBJ2-2
V: TRBV2
D: TRBD1
CDR3: ARKRTGEGELF

J: TRBJ2-3
V: TRBV4-2
D: TRBD2
CDR3: ASSQERGGADTQY

J: TRBJ2-5
V: TRBV7-2
D: TRBD2
CDR3: ASSLERASGDLQETQY

J: TRBJ1-1
V: TRBV2
D: TRBD1
CDR3: ASTPGQVNTEAF

J: TRBJ1-2
V: TRBV19
D: NA
CDR3: ASSPGGDSYGYT

J: TRBJ2-3
V: TRBV4-1
D: TRBD2
CDR3: ASSHGLATDTQY

J: TRBJ1-2
V: TRBV19
D: TRBD1
CDR3: ASSIGTGNYGYT

J: TRBJ2-5
V: TRBV7-9
D: TRBD1
CDR3: ASSQPGQGAGETQY

J: TRBJ2-7
V: TRBV5-8
D: NA
CDR3: ASSFVSPEQY

J: TRBJ2-7
V: TRBV11-3
D: NA
CDR3: ASSDQVGYEQY

J: TRBJ1-4
V: TRBV10-3
D: TRBD1
CDR3: AIRGQGNEKLF

J: TRBJ1-6
V: TRBV11-2
D: NA
CDR3: ASSLAGSGASPLH

J: TRBJ2-6
V: TRBV27
D: NA
CDR3: ASSAGSFPSGANVLT

J: TRBJ2-5
V: TRBV30
D: NA
CDR3: AWSVRGPPEAETQY

J: TRBJ1-2
V: TRBV4-1
D: TRBD1
CDR3: ASSHLSRGDYGYT

J: TRBJ1-2
V: TRBV19
D: NA
CDR3: ASRYRVRQDHNYGYT

J: TRBJ1-1
V: TRBV7-9
D: NA
CDR3: ASSLEAGSPFGAF

J: TRBJ2-7
V: TRBV2
D: TRBD1
CDR3: ASSWTGDYEQY

J: TRBJ2-2
V: TRBV14
D: TRBD1
CDR3: ASSPREGARTGELF

J: TRBJ2-5
V: TRBV7-2
D: TRBD2
CDR3: ASSLGLAGATRETQY

J: TRBJ2-1
V: TRBV11-2
D: TRBD2
CDR3: ASSPGGGGYNEQF

J: TRBJ1-1
V: TRBV7-9
D: NA
CDR3: ASSLATGNTEAF

J: TRBJ1-1
V: TRBV19
D: NA
CDR3: ASSKPPELQGSGTEAF

J: TRBJ2-3
V: TRBV6-5
D: TRBD2
CDR3: ASSSRTSGGSYTQY